These 8 T cell receptor beta chains share one sample of origin, sequenced in a study of control samples from healthy donors and cancer patients. Measured with immunoSEQ multiplex PCR; TCRdb has only the in-frame clones, and not every one. This table has around 130,000 clones, 88% appearing once. Sequenced material: blood. These receptors were taken from a man aged 50-60 years in good health.

The chain has TRBV4-1 and TRBJ2-3; possible D gene TRBD1, 6 bases. This CDR3 contains 18 residues. From germline, CDR1 is MGHRA and CDR2 YSYEKL. V was clipped by 0 bases and J by 1 base, with 17 bases between them. CDR3 amino acids: CASSQEFLQGKGTDTQYF. The CDR3 nucleotides are TGCGCCAGCAGCCAAGAGTTTCTACAGGGAAAGGGCACAGATACGCAGTATTTT.

The chain joins TRBV19 to TRBJ2-7; D could derive from TRBD1 or TRBD2 (5 bases each). The CDR3 runs 13 residues. Germline-derived CDR1 and CDR2 are LNHDA and SQIVND (reference sequence). Deletions cut 1 base from V and 5 bases from J, with 9 bases between. This CDR3 reads CASSIGRDHEQYF. The CDR3 coding sequence is TGTGCCAGTAGTATAGGCAGGGACCACGAGCAGTACTTC.

This chain connects TRBV6-5 to TRBJ2-1; D is unclear. Germline assignment: CDR1 MNHEY and CDR2 SVGAGI. The CDR3 has 13 residues. V shed 0 bases and J shed 10 bases, with 10 bases lying between them. This CDR3 is CASSYSGFDEQFF. For the CDR3, the DNA is TGTGCCAGCAGTTACTCGGGTTTTGACGAGCAGTTCTTC.

This clone came up once. The rearrangement links TRBV11-2 to TRBJ1-2, with TRBD1 matching 11 bases. CDR3 length: 15 amino acids. CDR1 is SGHAT, CDR2 FQNNGV, per germline. V lost 4 bases, J lost 8 bases, and 9 bases stayed unmatched. CDR3 nucleotides: TGTGCCAGCAGCTCCCTAAGGACAGGGGGCTTCGGCTACACCTTC. Translating it yields CASSSLRTGGFGYTF. Full variable domain (remainder filled in from reference TRBV11-2 and TRBJ1-2): EAGVAQSPRYKIIEKRQSVAFWCNPISGHATLYWYQQILGQGPKLLIQFQNNGVVDDSQLPKDRFSAERLKGVDSTLKIQPAKLEDSAVYLCASSSLRTGGFGYTFGSGTRLTVV.

In DNA form, the CDR3 reads TGTGCCACCAGTGACCCCGGACGGGCGGGTTACAATGAGCAGTTCTTC. This codes for CATSDPGRAGYNEQFF. The V call is TRBV24-1, the J call TRBJ2-1; the D gene is possibly TRBD2 (5 bases). CDR1 KGHDR and CDR2 SFDVKD come from the germline V gene. The CDR3 totals 16 residues. The V and J ends lost 4 bases and 4 bases respectively, with 16 bases between them.

The chain uses TRBV7-9 and TRBJ1-2; D is unclear. The CDR3 runs to 13 residues. Germline assignment: CDR1 SEHNR and CDR2 FQNEAQ (reference sequence). The V and J ends lost 1 base and 3 bases respectively, with 6 bases between them. CDR3 protein: CASSLEGYYGYTF. DNA of the CDR3: TGTGCCAGCAGCTTAGAGGGTTACTATGGCTACACCTTC.

This clone was counted between two and nine times. This sequence joins TRBV5-1 and TRBJ2-1; 8 bases agree with TRBD1. The J segment lost 9 bases and the V segment lost 6 bases, leaving 11 bases of the junction unmatched. The CDR3 runs 14 residues. Looked up from germline, CDR1 is SGHRS and CDR2 is YFSETQ. CDR3 in DNA: TGCGCCAGCACCCCGGACAGGGAGGACGGTGAGCAGTTCTTC. This sequence encodes CASTPDREDGEQFF.

This clone was recorded only once. V usage is TRBV6-2 or TRBV6-3 and J usage is TRBJ2-5, with 8 positions matching TRBD2. The CDR3 sequence is 18 residues long. Germline CDR1 reads MNHEY; CDR2 reads SVGEGT. V lost 3 bases to trimming and J lost 2 bases; unmatched junction nucleotides: 14. Here the CDR3 reads CASSYELAENWIQETQYF. CDR3 sequence (DNA): TGTGCCAGCAGTTATGAACTAGCGGAGAACTGGATTCAAGAGACCCAGTACTTC.